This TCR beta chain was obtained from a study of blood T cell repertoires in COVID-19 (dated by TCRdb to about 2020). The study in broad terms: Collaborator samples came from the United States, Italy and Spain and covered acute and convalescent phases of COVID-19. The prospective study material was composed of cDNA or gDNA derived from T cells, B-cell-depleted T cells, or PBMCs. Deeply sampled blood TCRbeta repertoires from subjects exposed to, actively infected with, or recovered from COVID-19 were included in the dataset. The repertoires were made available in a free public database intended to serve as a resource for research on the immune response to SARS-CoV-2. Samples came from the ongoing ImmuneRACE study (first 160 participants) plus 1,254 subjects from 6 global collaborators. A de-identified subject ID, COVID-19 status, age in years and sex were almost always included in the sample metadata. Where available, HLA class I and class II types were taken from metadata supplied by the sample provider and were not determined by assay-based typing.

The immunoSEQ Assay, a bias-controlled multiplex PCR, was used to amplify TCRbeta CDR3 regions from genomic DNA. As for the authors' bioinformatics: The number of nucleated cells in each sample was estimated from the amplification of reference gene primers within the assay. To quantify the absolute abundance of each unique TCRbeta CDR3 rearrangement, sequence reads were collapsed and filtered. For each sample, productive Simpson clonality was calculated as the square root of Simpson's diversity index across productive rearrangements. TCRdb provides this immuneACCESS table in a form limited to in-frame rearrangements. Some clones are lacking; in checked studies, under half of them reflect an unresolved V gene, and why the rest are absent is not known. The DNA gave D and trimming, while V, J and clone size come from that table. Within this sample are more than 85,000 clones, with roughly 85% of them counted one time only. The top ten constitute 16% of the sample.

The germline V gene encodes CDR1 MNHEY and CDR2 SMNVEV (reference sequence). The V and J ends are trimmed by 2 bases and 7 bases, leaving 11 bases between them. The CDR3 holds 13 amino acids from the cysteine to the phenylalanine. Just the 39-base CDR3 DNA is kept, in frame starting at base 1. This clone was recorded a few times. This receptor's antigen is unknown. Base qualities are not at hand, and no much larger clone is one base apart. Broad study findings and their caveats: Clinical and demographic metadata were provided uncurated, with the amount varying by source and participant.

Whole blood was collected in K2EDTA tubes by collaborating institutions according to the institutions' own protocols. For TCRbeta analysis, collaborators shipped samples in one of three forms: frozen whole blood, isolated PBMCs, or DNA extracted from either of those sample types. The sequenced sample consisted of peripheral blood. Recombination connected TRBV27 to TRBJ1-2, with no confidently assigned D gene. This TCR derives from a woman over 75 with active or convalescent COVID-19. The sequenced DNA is TGTGCCAGCAGTTTACGAGGCCGGGGTGGCTACACCTTC. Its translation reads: CASSLRGRGGYTF.